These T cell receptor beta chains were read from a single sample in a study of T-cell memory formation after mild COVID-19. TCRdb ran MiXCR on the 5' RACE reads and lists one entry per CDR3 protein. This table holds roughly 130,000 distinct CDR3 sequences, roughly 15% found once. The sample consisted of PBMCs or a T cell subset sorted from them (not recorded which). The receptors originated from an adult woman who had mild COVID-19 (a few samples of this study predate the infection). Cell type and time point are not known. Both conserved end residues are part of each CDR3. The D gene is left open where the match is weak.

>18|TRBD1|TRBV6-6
CASSPPGPGQGSSYEQYF
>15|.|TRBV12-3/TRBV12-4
CASSNFGALNSPLHF
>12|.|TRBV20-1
CSVGRAYYEQYF
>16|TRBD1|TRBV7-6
CASSLRQGLAGNTIYF
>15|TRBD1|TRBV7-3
CASSLTGTGRETQYF
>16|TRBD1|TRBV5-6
CASSPQAQGARNIQYF
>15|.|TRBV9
CASSVALGSGNTIYF
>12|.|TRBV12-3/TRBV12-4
CASSPIINTIYF
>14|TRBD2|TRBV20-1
CSARDPGGRETQYF
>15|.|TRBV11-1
CASSLNLGAYYEQYF
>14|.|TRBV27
CASSLAQGGQPQHF
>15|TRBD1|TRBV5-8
CASSFGTGVYNEQFF
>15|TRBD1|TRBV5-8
CASSLDRQGYYGYTF
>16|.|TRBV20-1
CSARLPGPRNSGELFF
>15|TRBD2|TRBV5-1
CASSLAGGSTDTQYF
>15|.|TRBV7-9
CASSLGTARFYGYTF
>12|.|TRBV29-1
CSVEEVGEKLFF
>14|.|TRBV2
CASSPFNSNQPQHF
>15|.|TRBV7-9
CASSNRDINTGELFF
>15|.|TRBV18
CASSPLSTDTGELFF
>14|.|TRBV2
CASSDRSSYNEQFF
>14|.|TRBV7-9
CASSLAGESYEQYF
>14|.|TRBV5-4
CASSLKAGTGELFF
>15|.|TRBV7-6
CASSSNLENYNEQFF
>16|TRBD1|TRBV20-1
CSAGGRDRGARQPQHF
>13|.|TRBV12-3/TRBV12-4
CASRRGGGDTQYF
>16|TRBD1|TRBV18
CASSPADRVTTYEQYF
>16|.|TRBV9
CASSVEEPDYTDTQYF
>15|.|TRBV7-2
CASSLDPGGDYEQYF
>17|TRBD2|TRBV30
CAWSDGGRTSGFQTQYF
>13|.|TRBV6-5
CASSLQGFHEQYF
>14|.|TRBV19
CASTHRTALNEQFF
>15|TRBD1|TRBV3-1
CASSSLGTGGTEAFF
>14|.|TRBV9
CASSVPQDGETQYF
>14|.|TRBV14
CASSLQPGTDTQYF
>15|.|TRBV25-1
CASSRAGSYYNEQFF
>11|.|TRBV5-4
CATTVGTEAFF
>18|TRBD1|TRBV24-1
CATSDIRTGGVGTGELFF
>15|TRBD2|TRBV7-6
CASSLSGGAEDTQYF
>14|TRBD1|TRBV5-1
CASKDRGFIDTQYF
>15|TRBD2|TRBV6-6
CASSSPGGPGETQYF
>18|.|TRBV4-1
CASSIRGGFSPSTDTQYF
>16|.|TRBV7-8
CASSLKESGPYNEQFF
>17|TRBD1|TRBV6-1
CASSVEAGTGTTGELFF
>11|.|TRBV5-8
CASKSRHEQFF
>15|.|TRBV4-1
CASSPEVAAPYEQYF
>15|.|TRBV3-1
CASSQSQGFSYEQYF
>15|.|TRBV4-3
CASSHHNRQFTEAFF
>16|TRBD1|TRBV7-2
CASRTYRDRGRNEQFF
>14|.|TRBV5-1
CASSLATANTEAFF
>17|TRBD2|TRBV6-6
CASSYNAAGGSYNEQFF
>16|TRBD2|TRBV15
CATSRGTSGTYNEQFF
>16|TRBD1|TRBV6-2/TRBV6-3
CASSAPGTESLTGYTF